One and the same sample provided the 10 T cell receptor beta chains below, sequenced in a study of cytotoxic CD8 clonotypes in ibrutinib-treated CLL. Here immunoSEQ multiplex PCR was the method, and the copy in TCRdb shows in-frame clones only, minus some. The sample consists of 65,000 to 80,000 clones, 75% to 90% of them appearing once. The specimen was PBMCs, collected after 24 months of ibrutinib treatment. These receptors were taken from a human donor with chronic lymphocytic leukemia.

V gene TRBV6-1 combines with J gene TRBJ1-5, with D maybe TRBD1 (5 bases). V was trimmed by 7 bases and J by 5 bases, leaving 15 bases between them. This CDR3 contains 14 residues. Germline V gene sequence: CDR1 MNHNS, CDR2 SASEGT. The CDR3 loop reads CASTPSRGDQPQHF. DNA for the CDR3: TGTGCCAGCACCCCCTCGAGGGGAGATCAGCCCCAGCATTTT.

The J gene is TRBJ2-2, the V gene TRBV18; D uncertain. This CDR3 spans 16 amino acids. Trimming cost V 3 bases and J 0 bases, with 11 bases left between them. CDR1 is KGHSH, CDR2 LQKENI, per germline. The chain's CDR3 is CASSPTAPANTGELFF. CDR3 bases: TGTGCCAGCTCACCTACGGCTCCCGCGAACACCGGGGAGCTGTTTTTT.

The chain employs TRBV15 and TRBJ2-2, with D hard to call. The V gene's germline CDR1 is LNHNV and CDR2 YYDKDF (reference sequence). The CDR3 runs to 15 residues. V was pared by 3 bases and J by 2 bases, with 10 bases between. The CDR3 coding sequence is TGTGCCACCAGCAGGGATGACTTTAACACCGGGGAGCTGTTTTTT. Translation: CATSRDDFNTGELFF. Complete variable domain (other parts from reference TRBV15 and TRBJ2-2): DAMVIQNPRYQVTQFGKPVTLSCSQTLNHNVMYWYQQKSSQAPKLLFHYYDKDFNNEADTPDNFQSRRPNTSFCFLDIRSPGLGDTAMYLCATSRDDFNTGELFFGEGSRLTVL.

The CDR3 sequence: CASSGLRYPEQYF. The DNA for the CDR3 is TGTGCCAGCAGTGGCCTACGATACCCCGAGCAGTACTTC. This rearrangement joins TRBV28 to TRBJ2-7; no clear D. Between the trimmed V and J ends, which lost 5 bases and 6 bases, there was a span of 14 bases. In germline, CDR1 is MDHEN, CDR2 SYDVKM. The CDR3 covers 13 residues.

The chain couples TRBV5-4 to TRBJ2-7, with 12 bases fitting TRBD1. This CDR3 has 14 residues. V was pared by 4 bases and J by 6 bases, with 5 bases of the junction left unmatched. Germline values: CDR1 SGHNT, CDR2 YYREEE (reference sequence). The CDR3 here is CASSPGQGAPEQYF. The CDR3 coding sequence is TGTGCCAGCAGCCCGGGACAGGGGGCGCCCGAGCAGTACTTC.

The genes are TRBV2 and TRBJ2-5; D gene ambiguous. The CDR3 spans 13 residues. V lost 4 bases, J lost 5 bases, and 11 bases lay in between. Germline values: CDR1 SNHLY, CDR2 FYNNEI. The CDR3 here is CASSVRSTETQYF. CDR3 DNA sequence: TGTGCCAGCAGTGTTCGTAGTACGGAGACCCAGTACTTC.

The gene calls are TRBV11-2 and TRBJ1-1, with D perhaps TRBD1 (6 bases). The V end lost 1 base, the J end lost 2 bases, and 14 bases lay between the germline ends. This CDR3 spans 16 amino acids. Germline V gives CDR1 SGHAT, CDR2 FQNNGV. The CDR3 protein is CASSLGPGHLNTEAFF. CDR3 sequence (DNA): TGTGCCAGCAGCTTAGGGCCGGGACATCTAAACACTGAAGCTTTCTTT. The full variable domain, its missing parts supplied by reference TRBV11-2 and TRBJ1-1, is EAGVAQSPRYKIIEKRQSVAFWCNPISGHATLYWYQQILGQGPKLLIQFQNNGVVDDSQLPKDRFSAERLKGVDSTLKIQPAKLEDSAVYLCASSLGPGHLNTEAFFGQGTRLTVV.

The chain recombines TRBV7-2 with TRBJ1-4; 8 nucleotides align to TRBD1. This CDR3 is built from 14 residues. Germline V gene lookup returns CDR1 SGHTA and CDR2 FQGNSA. V shed 2 bases and J 5 bases; nucleotides not matched to a gene: 1. The chain's CDR3 is CASSLNRGNEKLFF. The CDR3 region has the DNA TGTGCCAGCAGCTTAAACAGGGGGAATGAAAAACTGTTTTTT.

J is TRBJ1-3 and V is TRBV5-4; 8 bases are shared with TRBD1. Germline CDR1 reads SGHNT; CDR2 reads YYREEE (reference sequence). The ends lost 3 bases at V and 7 bases at J; junction bases unmatched: 3. The CDR3 sequence is 13 residues long. CDR3 nucleotides: TGTGCCAGCAGCTCCCAGGGGGCGAACACCATATATTTT. This encodes CASSSQGANTIYF.

This clone has just a few counts. The V and J genes are TRBV5-1 and TRBJ2-7; D unclear. Germline CDR1 and CDR2: SGHRS and YFSETQ. The germline V and J ends were trimmed by 0 bases and 2 bases, with 6 bases remaining between them. The CDR3 sequence is 13 residues long. The chain's CDR3 is CASSLVVAYEQYF. CDR3 DNA: TGCGCCAGCAGCTTGGTGGTGGCCTACGAGCAGTACTTC.